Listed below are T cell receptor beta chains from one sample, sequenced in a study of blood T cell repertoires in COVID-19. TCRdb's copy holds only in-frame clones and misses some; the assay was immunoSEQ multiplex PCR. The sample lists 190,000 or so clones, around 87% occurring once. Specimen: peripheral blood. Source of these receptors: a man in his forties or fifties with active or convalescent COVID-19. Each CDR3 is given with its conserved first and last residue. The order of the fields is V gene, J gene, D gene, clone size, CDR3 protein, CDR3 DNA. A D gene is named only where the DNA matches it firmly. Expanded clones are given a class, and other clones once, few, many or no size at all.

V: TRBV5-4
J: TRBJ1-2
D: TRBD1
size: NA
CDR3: CASSVDRVNYGYTF
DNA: TGTGCCAGCAGCGTCGACAGGGTTAACTATGGCTACACCTTC

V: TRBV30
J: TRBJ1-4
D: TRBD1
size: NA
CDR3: CAWTTGQYGEKLFF
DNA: TGTGCCTGGACGACGGGACAGTACGGTGAAAAACTGTTTTTT

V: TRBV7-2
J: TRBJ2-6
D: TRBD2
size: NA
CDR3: CASSRLAPLFGANVLTF
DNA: TGTGCCAGCAGCAGACTAGCGCCCCTCTTTGGGGCCAACGTCCTGACTTTC

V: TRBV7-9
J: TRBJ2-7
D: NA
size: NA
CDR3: CASTHSGSEQYF
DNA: TGTGCCAGCACCCACTCGGGGTCCGAGCAGTACTTC

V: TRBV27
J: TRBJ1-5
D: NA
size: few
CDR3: CASSINRMQPQHF
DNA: TGTGCCAGCAGCATCAACAGGATGCAGCCCCAGCATTTT

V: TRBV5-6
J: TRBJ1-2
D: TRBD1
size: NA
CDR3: CASSRRGRGDYGYTF
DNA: TGTGCCAGCAGCCGACGAGGCAGGGGGGATTATGGCTACACCTTC

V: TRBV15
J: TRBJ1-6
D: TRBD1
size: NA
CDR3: CATSSKLSTGGNSPLHF
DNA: TGTGCCACCAGCAGTAAGCTTTCGACAGGGGGTAATTCACCCCTCCACTTT

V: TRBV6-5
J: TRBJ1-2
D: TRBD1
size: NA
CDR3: CASSSVQGQNYGYTF
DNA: TGTGCCAGCAGTTCCGTCCAGGGACAGAACTATGGCTACACCTTC

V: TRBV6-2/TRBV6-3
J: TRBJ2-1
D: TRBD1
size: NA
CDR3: CASSYSDRGFIHEQFF
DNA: TGTGCCAGCAGTTATTCGGACAGGGGTTTTATACATGAGCAGTTCTTC

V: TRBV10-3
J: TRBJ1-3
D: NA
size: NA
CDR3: CAITPSSGNTIYF
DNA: TGTGCCATCACCCCGAGCTCTGGAAACACCATATATTTT

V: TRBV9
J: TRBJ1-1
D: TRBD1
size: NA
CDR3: CASSAGGTEAFF
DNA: TGTGCCAGCAGCGCAGGGGGCACTGAAGCTTTCTTT

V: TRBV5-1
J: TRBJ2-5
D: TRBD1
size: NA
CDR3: CASSNPGQGAGKTQYF
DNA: TGCGCCAGCAGCAATCCGGGACAGGGGGCGGGAAAGACCCAGTACTTC

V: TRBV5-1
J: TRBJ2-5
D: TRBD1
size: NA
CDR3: CASSWSGTGRGETQYF
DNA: TGCGCCAGCAGCTGGTCCGGGACAGGGAGAGGAGAGACCCAGTACTTC

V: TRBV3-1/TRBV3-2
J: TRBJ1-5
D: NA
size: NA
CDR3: CASSAFPRGANQPQHF
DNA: TGTGCCAGCAGCGCTTTTCCCCGGGGGGCTAATCAGCCCCAGCATTTT